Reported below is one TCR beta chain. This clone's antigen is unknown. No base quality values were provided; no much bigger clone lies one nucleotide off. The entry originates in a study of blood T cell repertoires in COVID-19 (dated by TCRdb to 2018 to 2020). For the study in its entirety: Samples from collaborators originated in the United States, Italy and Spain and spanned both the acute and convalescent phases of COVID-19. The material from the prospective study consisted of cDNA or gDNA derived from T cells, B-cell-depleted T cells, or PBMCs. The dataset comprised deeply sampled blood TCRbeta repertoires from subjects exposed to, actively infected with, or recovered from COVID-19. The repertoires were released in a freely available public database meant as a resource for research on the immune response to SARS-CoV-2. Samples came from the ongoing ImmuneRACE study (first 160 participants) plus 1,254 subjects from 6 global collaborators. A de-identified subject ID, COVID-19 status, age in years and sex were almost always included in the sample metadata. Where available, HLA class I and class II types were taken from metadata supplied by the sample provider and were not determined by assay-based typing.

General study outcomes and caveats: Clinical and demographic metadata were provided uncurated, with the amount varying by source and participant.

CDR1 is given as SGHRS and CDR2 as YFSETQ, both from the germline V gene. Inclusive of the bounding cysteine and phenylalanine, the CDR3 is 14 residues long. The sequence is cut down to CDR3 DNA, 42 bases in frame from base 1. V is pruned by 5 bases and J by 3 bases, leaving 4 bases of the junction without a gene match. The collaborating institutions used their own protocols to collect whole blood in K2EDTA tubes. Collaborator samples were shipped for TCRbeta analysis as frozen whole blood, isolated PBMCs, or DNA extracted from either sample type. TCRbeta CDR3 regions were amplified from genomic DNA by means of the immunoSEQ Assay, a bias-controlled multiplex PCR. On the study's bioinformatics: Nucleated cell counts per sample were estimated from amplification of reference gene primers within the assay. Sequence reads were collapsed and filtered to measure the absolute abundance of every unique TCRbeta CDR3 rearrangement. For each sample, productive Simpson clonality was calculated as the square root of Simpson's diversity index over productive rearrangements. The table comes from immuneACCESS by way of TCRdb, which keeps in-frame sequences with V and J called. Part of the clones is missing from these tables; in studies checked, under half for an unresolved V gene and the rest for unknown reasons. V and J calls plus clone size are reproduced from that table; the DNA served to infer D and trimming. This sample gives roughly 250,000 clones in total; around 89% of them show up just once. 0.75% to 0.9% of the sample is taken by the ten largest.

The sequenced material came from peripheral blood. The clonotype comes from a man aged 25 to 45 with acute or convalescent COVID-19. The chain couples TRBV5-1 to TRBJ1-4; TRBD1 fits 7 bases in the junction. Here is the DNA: TGCGCCAGCAGTACAGGGGACCCTAATGAAAAACTGTTTTTT. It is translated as CASSTGDPNEKLFF.